These 20 T cell receptor beta chains were sequenced from one sample in a study of shared clonotypes between healthy human individuals. Here immunoSEQ multiplex PCR was the method, and the copy in TCRdb shows in-frame clones only, minus some. In the table there are about 820,000 clones, about 91% of which are singletons. The naive CD8 subset, CD45RO-negative cells positively selected for CCR7, excluded terminally differentiated effector memory CD45RA+ cells. Sequencing was done on a sample of naive CD8+ T cells sorted from blood. These receptors originate from a man aged 25 to 40 in good health.

V gene TRBV7-6 combines with J gene TRBJ2-1; TRBD2 aligns across 10 bases. The CDR3 has 17 residues. Looked up from germline, CDR1 is SGHVS and CDR2 is FNYEAQ. Unmatched junction bases numbered 6, after V lost 2 bases and J lost 2 bases. CDR3 bases: TGTGCCAGCAGCTTACGGAGGGGGACTAGCGCCTACAATGAGCAGTTCTTC. Its translation: CASSLRRGTSAYNEQFF. The full variable domain, in which reference TRBV7-6 and TRBJ2-1 provide the parts outside the CDR3, is GAGVSQSPRYKVTKRGQDVALRCDPISGHVSLYWYRQALGQGPEFLTYFNYEAQQDKSGLPNDRFSAERPEGSISTLTIQRTEQRDSAMYRCASSLRRGTSAYNEQFFGPGTRLTVL.

The CDR3, as DNA: TGTGCCAGCAGCGCCGGAGGGTCAGATACGCAGTATTTT. Residues: CASSAGGSDTQYF. The chain couples TRBV9 to TRBJ2-3; D may be TRBD2 (6 bases). The V end lost 3 bases, the J end lost 4 bases, and 9 bases lay between the germline ends. From germline, CDR1 is SGDLS and CDR2 YYNGEE. The CDR3 loop spans 13 amino acids. The full variable domain, with the rest looked up from reference TRBV9 and TRBJ2-3, is DSGVTQTPKHLITATGQRVTLRCSPRSGDLSVYWYQQSLDQGLQFLIQYYNGEERAKGNILERFSAQQFPDLHSELNLSSLELGDSALYFCASSAGGSDTQYFGPGTRLTVL.

V is TRBV9 and J is TRBJ2-3, with 11 bases matching TRBD2. Trimming at V came to 4 bases and at J to 2 bases, leaving 9 bases not matched to a gene. The germline V gene has CDR1 SGDLS and CDR2 YYNGEE. The CDR3 runs 17 residues. The CDR3 region has the DNA TGTGCCAGCAGCCCCACCGGGACTAGCGGAAACACAGATACGCAGTATTTT. Translating it yields CASSPTGTSGNTDTQYF.

The V gene is TRBV6-1, the J gene TRBJ1-1; D remains unclear. The V and J ends lost 1 base and 5 bases respectively, with 8 bases between them. Germline V gene data show CDR1 as MNHNS and CDR2 as SASEGT. The CDR3 is 13 amino acids. The CDR3 sequence is CASSEGGITEAFF. CDR3 DNA sequence: TGTGCCAGCAGTGAAGGTGGCATTACTGAAGCTTTCTTT.

The V and J genes are TRBV11-2 and TRBJ1-1; 7 bases align to TRBD1. Germline values: CDR1 SGHAT, CDR2 FQNNGV. Trimming took 5 bases from V and 3 from J; bases not matched to a gene: 9. The CDR3 has 15 residues. The CDR3 nucleotides are TGTGCCAGCAGCAACCCAAGGCAGGGGGACACTGAAGCTTTCTTT. It codes for CASSNPRQGDTEAFF.

V gene TRBV19 combines with J gene TRBJ1-2; possibly TRBD1 for D (6 bases). The CDR3 totals 12 residues. V was pared by 7 bases and J by 7 bases, with 13 bases between. Germline V lookup: CDR1 LNHDA, CDR2 SQIVND (reference sequence). CDR3 sequence (DNA): TGTGCCAGTAATCTCGGGGGGCTTGGCTACACCTTC. The encoded protein is CASNLGGLGYTF.

This clone was detected once. V gene TRBV9 combines with J gene TRBJ1-2, with unresolved D. V was shortened by 0 bases and J by 3 bases, with 9 bases between the two germline ends. There are 14 residues in the CDR3. The germline V gene has CDR1 SGDLS and CDR2 YYNGEE. The CDR3 DNA follows: TGTGCCAGCAGCGTAGACCCGGCATACTATGGCTACACCTTC. Its protein product is CASSVDPAYYGYTF. The entire variable domain, with the rest obtained from reference TRBV9 and TRBJ1-2, is as follows: DSGVTQTPKHLITATGQRVTLRCSPRSGDLSVYWYQQSLDQGLQFLIQYYNGEERAKGNILERFSAQQFPDLHSELNLSSLELGDSALYFCASSVDPAYYGYTFGSGTRLTVV.

The chain combines TRBV27 with TRBJ2-3; the D is unclear. V gave up 3 bases and J gave up 0 bases, with 10 bases separating them. Looked up from germline, CDR1 is MNHEY and CDR2 is SMNVEV (reference sequence). The CDR3 totals 15 residues. CDR3 DNA sequence: TGTGCCAGCAGTTTTTTCTGGTCTAGCACAGATACGCAGTATTTT. It is translated as CASSFFWSSTDTQYF.

V usage is TRBV27 and J usage is TRBJ2-1, with 12 positions matching TRBD2. The CDR3 covers 12 residues. The V and J ends lost 10 bases and 8 bases, in that order; junction bases with no gene match: 3. Germline V gene data show CDR1 as MNHEY and CDR2 as SMNVEV (reference sequence). CDR3 loop: CATSGRVDEQFF. The CDR3 bases are TGTGCCACTAGCGGGAGGGTAGATGAGCAGTTCTTC.

CDR3 sequence (DNA): TGTGCCAGCAGGCCAATCCGAGACAGGCCCACCGGGGAGCTGTTTTTT. Translated, it gives CASRPIRDRPTGELFF. The V gene is TRBV7-9, the J gene TRBJ2-2; TRBD1 is a possible D gene (6 bases). Germline-derived CDR1 and CDR2 are SEHNR and FQNEAQ (reference sequence). V was pared by 6 bases and J by 4 bases, with 18 bases between. CDR3 length: 16 amino acids.

The V gene is TRBV29-1, the J gene TRBJ2-1; 7 bases are a match to TRBD2. The V gene end was trimmed by 0 bases and the J gene end by 10 bases; junction bases not matched to a gene: 6. CDR1 is SQVTM and CDR2 is ANQGSEA in the germline V gene. The CDR3 contains 13 residues. Here the CDR3 DNA reads TGCAGCGTTGAAGAACTAGTGGGGGGGGAGCAGTTCTTC. Protein product: CSVEELVGGEQFF.

This clone was seen once. The genes are TRBV25-1 and TRBJ2-5, with 8 bases matching TRBD2. CDR3 size: 16 residues. The junction had 8 bases not matched to a gene; V was cut back by 4 bases and J by 1 base. Germline-derived CDR1 and CDR2 are MGHDK and SYGVNS. The CDR3 nucleotides read TGTGCCAGCAGTGGTAGCGGGAACTACTTCCAAGAGACCCAGTACTTC. It codes for CASSGSGNYFQETQYF.

CDR3 DNA: TGTGCCAGCAGCCTCGTAACTTCCGGAAACACCATATATTTT. It specifies CASSLVTSGNTIYF. The chain couples TRBV11-2 to TRBJ1-3, with D hard to call. CDR1 SGHAT and CDR2 FQNNGV come from the germline V gene. The CDR3 covers 14 residues. V was pared by 5 bases and J by 4 bases, with 12 bases between.

The chain joins TRBV19 to TRBJ1-5, with D possibly being TRBD1 (5 bases). The CDR3 runs 16 residues. Germline V CDR1 and CDR2: LNHDA, SQIVND (reference sequence). V lost 5 bases and J lost 0, with 14 bases in between. The CDR3 sequence is CASSAETVYSNQPQHF. The CDR3 bases are TGTGCCAGTAGTGCGGAGACAGTCTATAGCAATCAGCCCCAGCATTTT. Supplemented by reference TRBV19 and TRBJ1-5, the full variable domain reads DGGITQSPKYLFRKEGQNVTLSCEQNLNHDAMYWYRQDPGQGLRLIYYSQIVNDFQKGDIAEGYSVSREKKESFPLTVTSAQKNPTAFYLCASSAETVYSNQPQHFGDGTRLSIL.

As to this clone: The sample contains more than one DNA sequence encoding this CDR3. The rearrangement links TRBV19 to TRBJ1-5; possible D gene TRBD1, 5 bases. Germline CDR1 LNHDA, CDR2 SQIVND (reference sequence). Deletions cut 3 bases from V and 4 bases from J, with 7 bases between. The CDR3 spans 13 residues. CDR3: CASSIEGNQPQHF. The CDR3 region has the DNA TGTGCCAGTAGTATCGAGGGGAATCAGCCCCAGCATTTT.

This clone was detected only once. The chain carries TRBV30 and TRBJ2-7; D call uncertain. The CDR3 is made up of 15 amino acids. Germline values: CDR1 GTSNPN, CDR2 SVGIG (reference sequence). V was trimmed by 2 bases and J by 0 bases, leaving 14 bases between them. The CDR3, as DNA: TGTGCCTGGAGTACAAGACACCAGAGCTCCTACGAGCAGTACTTC. Translated, it gives CAWSTRHQSSYEQYF.

As for this clone: Other DNA sequences in this sample translate to the same CDR3. The chain joins TRBV2 to TRBJ1-2; D uncertain. The CDR3 is made up of 13 amino acids. The V gene's germline CDR1 is SNHLY and CDR2 FYNNEI. The ends were cut back, 4 bases at V and 0 bases at J, with 6 bases in the middle. The CDR3 DNA reads as TGTGCCAGCAGTGGAGTTCCTAACTATGGCTACACCTTC. Its protein is CASSGVPNYGYTF.

This clone was seen a single time. This sequence joins TRBV19 and TRBJ2-1; TRBD2 aligns across 9 bases. Germline lookup yields CDR1 LNHDA and CDR2 SQIVND (reference sequence). The CDR3 is 15 residues long. Trimming removed 10 bases from V and 3 bases from J; junction bases left unmatched: 10. The CDR3 loop is CATTLAGSFYNEQFF. For the CDR3, the DNA is TGTGCCACCACCCTAGCGGGATCGTTCTACAATGAGCAGTTCTTC. Variable domain in full (rest from reference TRBV19 and TRBJ2-1): DGGITQSPKYLFRKEGQNVTLSCEQNLNHDAMYWYRQDPGQGLRLIYYSQIVNDFQKGDIAEGYSVSREKKESFPLTVTSAQKNPTAFYLCATTLAGSFYNEQFFGPGTRLTVL.

The V call is TRBV27, the J call TRBJ1-1; the D gene is possibly TRBD1 (5 bases). Per the germline V gene, CDR1 is MNHEY and CDR2 is SMNVEV (reference sequence). The CDR3 is 15 amino acids. V lost 1 base to trimming and J lost 0 bases, with 9 bases between them. The CDR3 spells CASSLWGEMNTEAFF. The CDR3 DNA follows: TGTGCCAGCAGTTTATGGGGGGAGATGAACACTGAAGCTTTCTTT.

The chain recombines TRBV5-1 with TRBJ2-7; possible D gene TRBD2, 5 bases. The V gene's germline CDR1 is SGHRS and CDR2 YFSETQ. This CDR3 region has 15 residues. V lost 4 bases and J 2 bases, leaving 16 bases between the germline ends. The CDR3 bases are TGCGCCAGCAGCACTTACCGGGATCAACCCTACGAGCAGTACTTC. It is translated as CASSTYRDQPYEQYF.